The rows below give T cell receptor beta chains drawn from one sample of a study of human T cells and chemical hapten exposure. MiXCR was run by TCRdb on the RACE reads, yielding one entry per CDR3 protein. The sample consists of 190,000 or so distinct CDR3 sequences, approximately 29% of them appearing once. The sample consisted of whole blood, taken in connection with sensitization to the hapten diphenylcyclopropenone (DPC). The source of these receptors is a woman aged 25 to 39 with alopecia areata. Some clones in this sample may be carry-over from other donors' samples. The CDR3 runs from the conserved cysteine through the conserved F or W. The order of the fields is CDR3 length, J gene, V gene, D gene, clone size, CDR3 protein, CDR3 DNA. A D gene is named only where the DNA matches it firmly. Clone size is shown for a subset of rows, as once, few, many or a class of expanded clone.

14,TRBJ1-2,TRBV14,-,few,CASSQTDRYYGYTF,TGTGCCAGCAGCCAAACAGACAGATACTATGGCTACACCTTC
12,TRBJ2-1,TRBV6-6,-,-,CASSYSLDEQFF,TGTGCCAGCAGTTACTCGCTCGATGAGCAGTTCTTC
12,TRBJ1-5,TRBV12-3/TRBV12-4,-,-,CASSLGKQPQHF,TGTGCCAGCAGTTTAGGAAAACAGCCCCAGCATTTT
13,TRBJ1-1,TRBV20-1,-,few,CSAETGVATEAFF,TGCAGTGCCGAGACCGGGGTCGCCACTGAAGCTTTCTTT
17,TRBJ2-2,TRBV7-8,-,-,CASSLISGGVNTGELFF,TGTGCCAGCAGCCTAATTTCTGGCGGGGTGAACACCGGGGAGCTGTTTTTT
13,TRBJ2-2,TRBV28,-,-,CASSLGTTGELFF,TGTGCCAGCAGCCTAGGGACGACCGGGGAGCTGTTTTTT
15,TRBJ2-1,TRBV29-1,TRBD2,-,CSVTPPSGAYNEQFF,TGCAGCGTCACTCCCCCCAGCGGGGCCTACAATGAGCAGTTCTTC
14,TRBJ1-6,TRBV5-1,TRBD1,-,CASSRGTGNSPLHF,TGCGCCAGCAGCCGCGGGACAGGGAATTCACCCCTCCACTTT
12,TRBJ1-1,TRBV29-1,-,-,CSVEPTETEAFF,TGCAGCGTTGAACCCACAGAGACTGAAGCTTTCTTT
13,TRBJ2-5,TRBV29-1,-,-,CSVEDSTFGTQYF,TGCAGCGTTGAAGACAGTACTTTCGGGACCCAGTACTTC
14,TRBJ2-5,TRBV11-1,-,-,CASSPRPKQETQYF,TGTGCCAGCAGCCCTAGACCGAAACAAGAGACCCAGTACTTC
17,TRBJ2-5,TRBV10-3,-,-,CAISDRASWGAQETQYF,TGTGCCATCAGTGACCGAGCTTCATGGGGGGCCCAAGAGACCCAGTACTTC
15,TRBJ2-7,TRBV7-2,-,-,CASSSRGGQGYEQYF,TGTGCCAGCAGCTCCCGTGGGGGGCAGGGCTACGAGCAGTACTTC
15,TRBJ2-2,TRBV5-1,TRBD2,-,CASSYVAGNTGELFF,TGCGCCAGCAGCTACGTAGCGGGGAACACCGGGGAGCTGTTTTTT
16,TRBJ2-4,TRBV28,TRBD2,-,CASTSGSSPAKNIQYF,TGTGCCAGCACGAGCGGGAGCTCTCCGGCCAAAAACATTCAGTACTTC
14,TRBJ2-5,TRBV5-1,-,few,CASSSNGTPETQYF,TGCGCCAGCAGCTCAAACGGGACCCCAGAGACCCAGTACTTC
16,TRBJ1-5,TRBV20-1,-,-,CSASALGRGLLQPQHF,TGCAGTGCTAGTGCCCTGGGGAGGGGATTGCTTCAGCCCCAGCATTTT
12,TRBJ2-3,TRBV20-1,TRBD2,-,CSASGGVDTQYF,TGCAGTGCTAGCGGGGGGGTCGATACGCAGTATTTT
12,TRBJ1-5,TRBV6-1,-,-,CATTAGHQPQHF,TGTGCCACCACAGCAGGGCATCAGCCCCAGCATTTT
16,TRBJ2-3,TRBV28,-,-,CASSFGSGKITDTQYF,TGTGCCAGCAGTTTTGGGTCAGGGAAGATTACAGATACGCAGTATTTT
13,TRBJ1-4,TRBV6-1,TRBD1,-,CASTPGQAEKLFF,TGTGCCAGCACCCCTGGACAGGCAGAAAAACTGTTTTTT
18,TRBJ2-1,TRBV18,TRBD1,once,CASSPTGQGSRSYNEQFF,TGTGCCAGCTCACCAACCGGACAGGGATCTCGATCCTACAATGAGCAGTTCTTC
15,TRBJ2-6,TRBV12-3/TRBV12-4,-,-,CASSLTGPGANVLTF,TGTGCCAGCAGCCTTACAGGGCCTGGGGCCAACGTCCTGACTTTC
14,TRBJ2-7,TRBV6-5,-,-,CASSDRWSSYEQYF,TGTGCCAGCAGTGATAGGTGGAGCTCCTACGAGCAGTACTTC
12,TRBJ1-6,TRBV10-3,TRBD1,few,CASGTGDSPLHF,TGTGCTTCCGGGACAGGAGATTCACCCCTCCACTTT
15,TRBJ2-5,TRBV11-2,TRBD2,few,CASSSSGVSSETQYF,TGTGCCAGCAGCTCTAGCGGGGTTTCGTCGGAGACCCAGTACTTC
14,TRBJ1-1,TRBV28,-,-,CASSFRGRDTEAFF,TGTGCCAGCAGTTTCCGGGGGCGAGACACTGAAGCTTTCTTT
12,TRBJ2-3,TRBV7-9,-,once,CASSFAPATQYF,TGTGCCAGCAGCTTTGCCCCAGCTACGCAGTATTTT
16,TRBJ2-7,TRBV2,TRBD1,-,CASSPTGADFSYEQYF,TGTGCCAGCAGCCCGACAGGGGCCGATTTCTCCTACGAGCAGTACTTC
13,TRBJ1-1,TRBV28,-,-,CASSSLSVFKAFF,TGTGCCAGCAGTTCCCTATCAGTCTTCAAGGCTTTCTTT
14,TRBJ2-7,TRBV5-1,-,-,CASRRRQGWDEQYF,TGCGCCAGCAGGAGGAGGCAGGGCTGGGACGAGCAGTACTTC
18,TRBJ2-1,TRBV7-9,TRBD2,-,CASSFLLGLAEIYNEQFF,TGTGCCAGCAGCTTCCTACTCGGACTAGCCGAGATATACAATGAGCAGTTCTTC
11,TRBJ2-7,TRBV10-2,-,-,CASSQGIEQYF,TGCGCCAGCAGTCAAGGAATCGAGCAGTACTTC
16,TRBJ1-5,TRBV6-4,-,-,CASRWAPVGSNQPQHF,TGTGCCAGTCGTTGGGCCCCGGTGGGGAGCAATCAGCCCCAGCATTTT
12,TRBJ1-6,TRBV28,TRBD1,-,CATGGQDSPLHF,TGTGCCACGGGGGGACAGGATTCACCCCTCCACTTT
15,TRBJ1-5,TRBV9,-,many,CASSADSYSNQPQHF,TGTGCCAGCAGCGCCGACAGTTATAGCAATCAGCCCCAGCATTTT
10,TRBJ2-3,TRBV20-1,-,few,CSAGGITQYF,TGCAGTGCTGGAGGGATTACGCAGTATTTT